The next 3 T cell receptor beta chains were all read from a single sample in a study of cytomegalovirus exposure and HLA in healthy donors. The PCR employed 60 Vbeta primers together with 13 Jbeta primers. This table comes from immunoSEQ multiplex PCR, and its TCRdb copy is limited to in-frame clones, with some not included. The table includes around 150,000 clones, 68% detected once. Sequencing input: PBMCs. Receptor source: a woman under 30 in good health and CMV-seropositive.

A few counts support this clone. This rearrangement joins TRBV10-1 to TRBJ1-5; 10 bases align to TRBD1. This CDR3 region has 16 residues. Looked up from germline, CDR1 is WNHNN and CDR2 is SYGVQD (reference sequence). The V segment lost 7 bases and the J segment 4 bases; nucleotides outside the gene matches: 10. CDR3 sequence (DNA): TGCGCCAGCATTGCTCCTCCGGGACAGGGGAATCAGCCCCAGCATTTT. As protein: CASIAPPGQGNQPQHF.

This rearrangement joins TRBV7-9 to TRBJ1-6; TRBD1 agrees at 8 bases. CDR3 length: 12 amino acids. CDR1 is SEHNR, CDR2 FQNEAQ, per germline (reference sequence). J was trimmed by 14 bases and V by 5 bases; bases with no gene match: 5. CDR3 region: CASSAGQDALHF. For the CDR3, the DNA is TGTGCCAGCAGCGCGGGACAGGATGCCCTCCACTTT. Using reference TRBV7-9 and TRBJ1-6 for the parts outside the CDR3, the full variable domain is DTGVSQNPRHKITKRGQNVTFRCDPISEHNRLYWYRQTLGQGPEFLTYFQNEAQLEKSRLLSDRFSAERPKGSFSTLEIQRTEQGDSAMYLCASSAGQDALHFGNGTRLTVT.

The V call is TRBV6-5, the J call TRBJ2-7; 8 nucleotides line up with TRBD2. From germline, CDR1 is MNHEY and CDR2 SVGAGI. V gave up 7 bases and J gave up 6 bases; unmatched junction bases: 14. This CDR3 spans 15 amino acids. Written as DNA, the CDR3 is TGTGCCAGCACTCCTCCGGGTCTAGCGGGTCGCGAGCAGTACTTC. It encodes CASTPPGLAGREQYF.